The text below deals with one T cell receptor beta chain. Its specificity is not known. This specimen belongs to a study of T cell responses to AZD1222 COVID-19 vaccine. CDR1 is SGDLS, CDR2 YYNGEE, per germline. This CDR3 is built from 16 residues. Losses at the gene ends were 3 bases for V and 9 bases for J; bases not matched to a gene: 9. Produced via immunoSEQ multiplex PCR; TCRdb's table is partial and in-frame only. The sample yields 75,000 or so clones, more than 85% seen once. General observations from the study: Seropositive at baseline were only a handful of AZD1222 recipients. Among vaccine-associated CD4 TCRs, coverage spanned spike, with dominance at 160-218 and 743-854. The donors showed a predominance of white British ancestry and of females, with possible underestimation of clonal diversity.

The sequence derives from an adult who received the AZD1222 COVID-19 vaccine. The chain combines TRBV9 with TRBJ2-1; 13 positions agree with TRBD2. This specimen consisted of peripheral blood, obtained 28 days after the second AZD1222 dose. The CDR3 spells CASSGGLAGVGGEQFF. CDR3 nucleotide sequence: TGTGCCAGCAGCGGAGGACTAGCGGGAGTTGGTGGTGAGCAGTTCTTC.